This TCR beta chain was sequenced during a study of Graves' ophthalmopathy and Graves' hyperthyroidism. Study-level points and caveats: Ophthalmopathy progression cases were predicted by the model with approximately 66% sensitivity and approximately 76% specificity. Ophthalmopathy was separated from stable hyperthyroidism by a 13-signature model with 85% to 90% sensitivity and over 70% specificity. Most expanded clonotypes in thyroid above 0.001 frequency also showed up in blood.

Additional autoimmune diseases, uncontrolled infections, pregnancy or lactation disqualified patients. The length of the CDR3 is 14 residues. With 0 bases clipped from V and 8 bases from J, the junction kept 8 bases outside the gene matches. Germline CDR1 is GTSNPN and CDR2 is SVGIG (reference sequence). From RNA, the CDR3 regions of TCR beta chains were amplified and sequenced. A first-round RT-PCR used HTBI primers, followed by a second-round multiplex PCR. MiXCR, applied by TCRdb to the multiplex PCR reads, yields one record per CDR3 protein. The sample carries roughly 500,000 distinct CDR3 sequences, approximately 15% recorded once. In its sample, this clonotype was seen a few times. Its cognate antigen is unknown.

The clonotype originates from a woman aged 30 to 39 with Graves' ophthalmopathy. Sequencing was carried out using blood. J is TRBJ1-2 and V is TRBV30; 8 bases line up with TRBD1. CDR3 sequence reads: CAWSVRVTGDGYTF. The CDR3, as DNA: TGTGCCTGGAGTGTGCGGGTGACAGGGGACGGCTACACCTTC. The variable domain in full, with the rest retrieved from reference TRBV30 and TRBJ1-2, is SQTIHQWPATLVQPVGSPLSLECTVEGTSNPNLYWYRQAAGRGLQLLFYSVGIGQISSEVPQNLSASRPQDRQFILSSKKLLLSDSGFYLCAWSVRVTGDGYTFGSGTRLTVV.